The T cell receptor (beta chain) under discussion was sequenced for a study of blood T cell dynamics during melanoma immunotherapy. Study-level results: Among sorted CD8+ subsets, immune-effector cells had the highest clonality and cell-free DNA similarity.

Some clones are missing from TCRdb's copy, which holds only in-frame ones; the method was immunoSEQ multiplex PCR. The data hold about 360 clones, with about 81% observed a single time. The sample holds a few counts of this clone. Its target is not known. Regarding time point: week 3, after first cycle of checkpoint inhibitor. TIE cells were CD3+ CD4- CD8+ CD45RA- CD45RO-high CD27- CCR7- memory T cells. The CDR3 has 16 residues. V was cut by 5 bases and J by 0 bases, with 17 bases left in between. Looked up from germline, CDR1 is SEHNR and CDR2 is FQNEAQ (reference sequence). This receptor was obtained from a human donor with melanoma. The sample consisted of CD8+ T cells from blood, taken from a patient treated with checkpoint blockade. V is TRBV7-9 and J is TRBJ2-7; D assignment may be TRBD1 or TRBD2 (5 bases each). The CDR3 spells CASSPKRAGSSYEQYF. The DNA of the CDR3 is TGTGCCAGCAGCCCTAAACGGGCAGGGAGCTCCTACGAGCAGTACTTC. The whole variable domain, remainder taken from reference TRBV7-9 and TRBJ2-7, is DTGVSQNPRHKITKRGQNVTFRCDPISEHNRLYWYRQTLGQGPEFLTYFQNEAQLEKSRLLSDRFSAERPKGSFSTLEIQRTEQGDSAMYLCASSPKRAGSSYEQYFGPGTRLTVT.